This passage covers 21 T cell receptor beta chains from one sample sequenced in a study of T cells in Graves' hyperthyroidism and ophthalmopathy. Amplified TCR beta CDR3 regions derived from RNA transcripts. First-round RT-PCR targeting the TCR CDR3 was performed with the HTBI primer set. Using its own MiXCR run on the multiplex PCR reads, TCRdb lists one record per CDR3 protein. The sample contains fewer than 400,000 distinct CDR3 sequences, roughly 25% of which appear only once. Material: blood. The origin of the receptors is a man aged 50-60 years with Graves' hyperthyroidism.

This clonotype has a count of ten or more. This chain joins TRBV11-1 and TRBJ2-1; 7 nucleotides agree with TRBD1. The CDR3 is 14 amino acids. The V and J ends lost 1 base and 14 bases, in that order; junction bases with no gene match: 11. The germline V gene has CDR1 SGHAT and CDR2 FQDESV (reference sequence). CDR3 in DNA: TGTGCCAGCAGCTTAGGACAGGGACCACCACAAAAGTTCTTC. Its protein product is CASSLGQGPPQKFF.

The chain recombines TRBV30 with TRBJ2-7; no clear D. CDR1 is GTSNPN and CDR2 is SVGIG in the germline V gene (reference sequence). Trimming took 0 bases from V and 6 from J, leaving 18 bases between them. The CDR3 runs to 15 residues. In nucleotides, the CDR3 is TGTGCCTGGAGTGTAGGCCAGGCAAAACTCGGCGAGCAGTACTTC. The encoded protein is CAWSVGQAKLGEQYF.

The chain carries TRBV10-3 and TRBJ2-6, with 10 bases identical to TRBD1. Germline CDR1 reads ENHRY; CDR2 reads SYGVKD. CDR3 length: 13 residues. The junction had 7 bases not matched to a gene; V was cut back by 10 bases and J by 10 bases. CDR3 amino acids: CASRQGAGNVLTF. In DNA, the CDR3 is TGTGCCAGCCGACAGGGGGCGGGAAACGTCCTGACTTTC.

This chain connects TRBV6-1 to TRBJ2-1; 13 nucleotides match TRBD2. With V trimmed by 4 bases and J by 6 bases, 15 bases remained unmatched. CDR1 and CDR2 (germline): MNHNS, SASEGT. CDR3 length: 19 residues. The CDR3 DNA reads TGTGCCAGCAGTGCGTCCGGGACAGGGGGACTAGCGGGGCTCAATGAGCAGTTCTTC. This translates into CASSASGTGGLAGLNEQFF.

V is TRBV7-2 and J is TRBJ2-7; 10 positions agree with TRBD2. The V gene end was trimmed by 5 bases and the J gene end by 4 bases; junction bases not matched to a gene: 11. The CDR3 consists of 16 residues. CDR1 and CDR2 (germline): SGHTA, FQGNSA. The chain's CDR3 is CASSLGGGTSEYEQYF. The DNA of the CDR3 is TGTGCCAGCAGCCTCGGGGGGGGGACTAGCGAGTACGAGCAGTACTTC.

This clonotype has just a few counts. This chain joins TRBV2 and TRBJ2-1; 11 bases line up with TRBD2. J gave up 8 bases and V 7 bases, and 7 bases lay outside the gene matches. The germline V gene has CDR1 SNHLY and CDR2 FYNNEI. The CDR3 length is 14 residues. The CDR3 coding sequence is TGTGCCAGCAAGCCGACTAGCGGGGAACATGAGCAGTTCTTC. Translated, it gives CASKPTSGEHEQFF.

The chain is built from TRBV20-1 and TRBJ2-4; D remains unclear. This CDR3 spans 15 amino acids. Germline V gives CDR1 DFQATT, CDR2 SNEGSKA (reference sequence). Trimming took off 1 base at V and 7 bases at J, with 17 bases between the two ends. The CDR3 coding sequence is TGCAGTGCTAGAGGGGCAATAGAAAAAAAGAACATTCAGTACTTC. The encoded protein is CSARGAIEKKNIQYF.

J is TRBJ2-7 and V is TRBV19, with 10 positions matching TRBD1. The CDR3 has 16 residues. V shed 5 bases and J 2 bases; nucleotides not matched to a gene: 9. CDR1 is LNHDA and CDR2 is SQIVND in the germline V gene (reference sequence). The CDR3 bases are TGTGCCAGTAGTCCGTCCGGGACAGGGGTAGCCTACGAGCAGTACTTC. It codes for CASSPSGTGVAYEQYF.

This clonotype showed up just a few times. V and J are TRBV27 and TRBJ2-3; the match to TRBD2 covers 14 bases. From germline, CDR1 is MNHEY and CDR2 SMNVEV (reference sequence). Trimming took 4 bases from V and 4 from J; bases not matched to a gene: 10. This CDR3 is 18 amino acids long. The CDR3, as DNA: TGTGCCAGCAGTTCCAATAGACTAGCGGGAGGGGGGGCAGATACGCAGTATTTT. Translation gives CASSSNRLAGGGADTQYF.

The chain recombines TRBV5-5 with TRBJ1-5, with a weak D call TRBD1 (6 bases). This CDR3 is built from 15 residues. The germline V gene has CDR1 SGHKS and CDR2 YYEKEE (reference sequence). The V and J ends lost 4 bases and 5 bases respectively, with 16 bases between them. The CDR3 bases are TGTGCCAGCAGCCCGTCCACGGGGGCTCATCAGCCCCAGCATTTT. Its translation is CASSPSTGAHQPQHF.

In its sample, this clonotype was seen many times. This chain connects TRBV3-1 to TRBJ1-1, with a weak D call TRBD1 (6 bases). Germline V gene lookup returns CDR1 LGHDT and CDR2 YNNKEL (reference sequence). V lost 3 bases to trimming and J lost 4 bases, with 12 bases between them. The CDR3 extends over 14 amino acids. The CDR3 region has the DNA TGTGCCAGCAGCCAGGGGGCCGGGGGCACTGAAGCTTTCTTT. Amino acid sequence: CASSQGAGGTEAFF.

Concerning this clonotype itself: Given a much more abundant clone one base away, this may be a read error. This chain connects TRBV9 to TRBJ2-7; TRBD2 agrees at 14 bases. The CDR3 is made up of 16 amino acids. The V gene's germline CDR1 is SGDLS and CDR2 YYNGEE. Germline trimming cut 4 bases from V and 5 bases from J; bases unmatched to any gene: 8. In DNA, the CDR3 is TGTGCCAGCAGCTTCGGGACTAGCGGGAGTTCCCACGAGCAGTACTTC. This encodes CASSFGTSGSSHEQYF.

This clonotype was detected a few times. J is TRBJ2-1 and V is TRBV12-3 or TRBV12-4; 11 bases line up with TRBD2. Germline trimming cut 7 bases from V and 7 bases from J; bases unmatched to any gene: 9. The CDR3 covers 15 residues. CDR3: CASTYSGRAVNEQFF. The DNA for the CDR3 is TGTGCCAGCACCTATAGCGGGAGGGCCGTTAATGAGCAGTTCTTC.

This clonotype was observed a few times. V gene TRBV5-1 combines with J gene TRBJ2-3; D tentatively reads TRBD1 or TRBD2 (5 bases each). The CDR3 has 16 amino acids. Germline V gene sequence: CDR1 SGHRS, CDR2 YFSETQ. V shed 4 bases and J shed 1 base, with 16 bases lying between them. Here the CDR3 reads CASSTSGAVGTDTQYF. The CDR3, as DNA: TGCGCCAGCAGCACCTCCGGGGCAGTCGGCACAGATACGCAGTATTTT.

This clonotype showed up just a few times. Germline is not matched at one junction end, which may reflect a read error. The V call is TRBV3-1, the J call TRBJ1-6; D possibly corresponds to TRBD1 (6 bases). This CDR3 has 14 residues. Germline V lookup: CDR1 LGHDT, CDR2 YNNKEL (reference sequence). The CDR3 sequence: CASTQLQGGSPLHF. Written as DNA, the CDR3 is TGTGCCAGCACCCAATTACAGGGCGGGTCACCCCTCCACTTT.

This clonotype was seen only a few times. The chain recombines TRBV6-5 with TRBJ2-5, with TRBD2 matching over 11 bases. This CDR3 contains 18 residues. Trimming at V came to 0 bases and at J to 3 bases, leaving 9 bases not matched to a gene. Germline V gene sequence: CDR1 MNHEY, CDR2 SVGAGI. CDR3: CASSYSNLRSGREETQYF. The DNA of the CDR3 is TGTGCCAGCAGTTACTCGAATCTACGTAGCGGGAGGGAAGAGACCCAGTACTTC.

This clonotype occurred a few times. J is TRBJ2-7 and V is TRBV27; 11 nucleotides agree with TRBD2. J was trimmed by 6 bases and V by 8 bases; bases with no gene match: 12. This CDR3 is built from 15 residues. Germline V gene sequence: CDR1 MNHEY, CDR2 SMNVEV (reference sequence). DNA for the CDR3: TGTGCCAGCGCATGGGAGGGACTAGCGGCGTCCGAGCAGTACTTC. Amino acids: CASAWEGLAASEQYF.

This clonotype has only a few counts. The CDR3 region has the DNA TGTGCCAGCAGCAACCGCTATGGCTACACCTTC. Encoded protein: CASSNRYGYTF. The chain combines TRBV12-3 or TRBV12-4 with TRBJ1-2; D is unclear. Trimming took 6 bases from V and 4 from J, leaving 6 bases between them. The CDR3 is made up of 11 amino acids.

This chain uses TRBV5-5 with TRBJ2-1; 7 bases line up with TRBD2. The length of the CDR3 is 17 residues. J lost 0 bases, V lost 4 bases, and 10 bases had no gene match. Germline V lookup: CDR1 SGHKS, CDR2 YYEKEE (reference sequence). In DNA form, the CDR3 reads TGTGCCAGCAGCCCTCTACCGGGGGGAGGCTCCTACAATGAGCAGTTCTTC. As protein: CASSPLPGGGSYNEQFF.

The chain joins TRBV11-2 to TRBJ2-1; perhaps TRBD1 as D (5 bases). V was trimmed by 4 bases and J by 7 bases, leaving 11 bases between them. The CDR3 has 13 residues. CDR1 SGHAT and CDR2 FQNNGV come from the germline V gene. The CDR3 DNA is TGTGCCAGCAGCTGGTCCCAGGGTAATGAGCAGTTCTTC. Translation: CASSWSQGNEQFF.

This rearrangement joins TRBV12-3 or TRBV12-4 to TRBJ2-1; 8 bases are shared with TRBD2. CDR3 length: 16 residues. V trimming: 6 bases; J trimming: 0 bases; junction bases outside the gene matches: 7. The CDR3 loop is CASSPGLGSSYNEQFF. The CDR3 DNA sequence: TGTGCCAGCAGCCCGGGACTAGGGAGCTCCTACAATGAGCAGTTCTTC.